This T cell receptor beta chain was profiled in a study of cytomegalovirus exposure and HLA in healthy donors. Study in general: Ancestry clustering placed around four fifths of around 400 genotyped donors in the Caucasian-associated cluster.

PCR used 60 Vbeta primers and 13 Jbeta primers. Profiled with immunoSEQ multiplex PCR; TCRdb holds only in-frame clones, not every one. Of 100,000 to 150,000 clones in the sample, around four fifths were seen once. Per germline, CDR1 MNHEY and CDR2 SMNVEV (reference sequence). Unmatched junction bases numbered 6, after V lost 5 bases and J lost 8 bases. The CDR3 runs 13 residues. The chain joins TRBV27 to TRBJ1-2, with 9 positions matching TRBD1. Source material: PBMCs. This clonotype was sampled from a woman aged 40-49 years in good health and CMV-seropositive. CDR3 DNA sequence: TGTGCCAGCAGTCTTACAGGGGGCTGGGGCTACACCTTC. Encoded protein: CASSLTGGWGYTF.